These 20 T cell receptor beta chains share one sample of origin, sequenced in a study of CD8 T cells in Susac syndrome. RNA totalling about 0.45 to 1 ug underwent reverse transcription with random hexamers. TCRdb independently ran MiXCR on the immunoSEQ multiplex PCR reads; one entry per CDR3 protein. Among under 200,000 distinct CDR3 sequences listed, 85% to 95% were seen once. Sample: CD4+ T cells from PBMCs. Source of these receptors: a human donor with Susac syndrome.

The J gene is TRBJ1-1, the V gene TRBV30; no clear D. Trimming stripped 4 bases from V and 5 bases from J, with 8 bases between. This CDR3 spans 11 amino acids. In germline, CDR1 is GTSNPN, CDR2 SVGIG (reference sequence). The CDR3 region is CAWTTDTEAFF. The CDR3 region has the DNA TGTGCCTGGACTACGGATACTGAAGCTTTCTTT.

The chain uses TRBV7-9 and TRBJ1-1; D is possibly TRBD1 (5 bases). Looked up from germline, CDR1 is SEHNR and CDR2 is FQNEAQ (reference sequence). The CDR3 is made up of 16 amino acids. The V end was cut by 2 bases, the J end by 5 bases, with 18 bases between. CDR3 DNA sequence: TGTGCCAGCAGCTTAACGGGGGAGATTGGTCGGACTGAAGCTTTCTTT. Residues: CASSLTGEIGRTEAFF. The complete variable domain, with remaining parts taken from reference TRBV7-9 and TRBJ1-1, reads DTGVSQNPRHKITKRGQNVTFRCDPISEHNRLYWYRQTLGQGPEFLTYFQNEAQLEKSRLLSDRFSAERPKGSFSTLEIQRTEQGDSAMYLCASSLTGEIGRTEAFFGQGTRLTVV.

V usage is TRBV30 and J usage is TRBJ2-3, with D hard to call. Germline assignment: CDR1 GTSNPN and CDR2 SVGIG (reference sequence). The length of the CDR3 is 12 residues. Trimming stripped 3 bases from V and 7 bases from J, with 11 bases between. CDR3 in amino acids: CAWSPSLYTQYF. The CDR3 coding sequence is TGTGCCTGGAGCCCCTCCTTGTATACGCAGTATTTT.

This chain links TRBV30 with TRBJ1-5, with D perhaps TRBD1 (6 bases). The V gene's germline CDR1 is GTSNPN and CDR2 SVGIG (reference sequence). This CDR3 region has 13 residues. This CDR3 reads CAMEGESGQPQHF. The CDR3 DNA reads TGTGCGATGGAGGGGGAGTCAGGACAGCCCCAGCATTTT. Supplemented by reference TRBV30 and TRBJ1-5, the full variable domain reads SQTIHQWPATLVQPVGSPLSLECTVEGTSNPNLYWYRQAAGRGLQLLFYSVGIGQISSEVPQNLSASRPQDRQFILSSKKLLLSDSGFYLCAMEGESGQPQHFGDGTRLSIL.

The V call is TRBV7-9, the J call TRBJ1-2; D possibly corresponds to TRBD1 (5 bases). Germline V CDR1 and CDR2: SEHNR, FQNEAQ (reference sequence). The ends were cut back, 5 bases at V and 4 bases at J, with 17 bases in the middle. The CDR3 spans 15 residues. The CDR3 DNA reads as TGTGCCAGCAGCCAGAGTGGGACTGTCATCTATGGCTACACCTTC. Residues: CASSQSGTVIYGYTF.

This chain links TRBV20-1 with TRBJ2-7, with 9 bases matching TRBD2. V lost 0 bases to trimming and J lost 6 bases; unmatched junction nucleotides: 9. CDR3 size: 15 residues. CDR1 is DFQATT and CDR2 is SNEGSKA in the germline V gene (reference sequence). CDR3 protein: CSARDARGGAVEQYF. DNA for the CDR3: TGCAGTGCTAGAGATGCGCGGGGGGGGGCGGTCGAGCAGTACTTC.

CDR3 in amino acids: CASSLGRGTYNEQFF. Here the CDR3 DNA reads TGTGCCAGCAGCTTAGGGCGGGGAACCTACAATGAGCAGTTCTTC. The chain has TRBV11-2 and TRBJ2-1; tentative D call: TRBD2 (6 bases). Trimming stripped 1 base from V and 2 bases from J, with 9 bases between. The CDR3 length is 15 residues. The germline CDR1 and CDR2 sequences are SGHAT and FQNNGV.

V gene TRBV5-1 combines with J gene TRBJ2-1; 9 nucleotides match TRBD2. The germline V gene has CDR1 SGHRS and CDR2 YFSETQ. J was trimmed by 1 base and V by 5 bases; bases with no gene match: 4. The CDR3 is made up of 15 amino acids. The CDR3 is CASRSGGPSYNEQFF. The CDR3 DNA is TGCGCCAGCAGGAGCGGGGGGCCGTCCTACAATGAGCAGTTCTTC. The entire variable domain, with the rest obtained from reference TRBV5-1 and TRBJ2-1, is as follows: KAGVTQTPRYLIKTRGQQVTLSCSPISGHRSVSWYQQTPGQGLQFLFEYFSETQRNKGNFPGRFSGRQFSNSRSEMNVSTLELGDSALYLCASRSGGPSYNEQFFGPGTRLTVL.

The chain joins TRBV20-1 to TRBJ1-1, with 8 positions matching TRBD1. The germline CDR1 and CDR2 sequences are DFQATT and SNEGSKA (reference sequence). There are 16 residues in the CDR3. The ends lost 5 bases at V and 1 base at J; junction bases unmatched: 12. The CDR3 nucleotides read TGCAGTGCTCAGTCCGGACAGGGACGGAAGAACACTGAAGCTTTCTTT. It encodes CSAQSGQGRKNTEAFF.

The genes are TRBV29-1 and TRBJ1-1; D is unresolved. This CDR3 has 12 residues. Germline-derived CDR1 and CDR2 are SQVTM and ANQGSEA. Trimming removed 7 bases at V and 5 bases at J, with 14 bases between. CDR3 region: CSGRRRGTEAFF. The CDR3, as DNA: TGCAGCGGCCGTCGGCGGGGAACTGAAGCTTTCTTT.

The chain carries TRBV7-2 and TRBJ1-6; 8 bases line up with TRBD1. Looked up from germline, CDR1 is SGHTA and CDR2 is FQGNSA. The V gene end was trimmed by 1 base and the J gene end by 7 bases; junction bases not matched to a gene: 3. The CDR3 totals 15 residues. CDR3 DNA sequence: TGTGCCAGCAGCTTAGTTCAGGGGGCGAATTCACCCCTCCACTTT. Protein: CASSLVQGANSPLHF.

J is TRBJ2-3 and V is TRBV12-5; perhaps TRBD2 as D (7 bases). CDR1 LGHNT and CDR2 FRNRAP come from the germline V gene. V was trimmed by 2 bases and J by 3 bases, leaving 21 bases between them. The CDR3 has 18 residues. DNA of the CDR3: TGTGCTAGTGGTTTGTACCCGACTAGCCTAGGGGGAACAGATACGCAGTATTTT. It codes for CASGLYPTSLGGTDTQYF.

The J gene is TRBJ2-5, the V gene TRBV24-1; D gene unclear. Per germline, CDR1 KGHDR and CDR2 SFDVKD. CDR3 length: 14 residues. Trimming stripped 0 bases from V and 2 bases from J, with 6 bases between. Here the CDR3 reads CATSDLSLQETQYF. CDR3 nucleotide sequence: TGTGCCACCAGTGATTTGAGCCTACAAGAGACCCAGTACTTC.

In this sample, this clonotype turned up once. Here the CDR3 DNA reads TGTGCCAGCAGCTCCCGTCGGTGGCTAGTAGTCCACGAGCAGTACTTC. The encoded protein is CASSSRRWLVVHEQYF. The chain recombines TRBV11-2 with TRBJ2-7; unclear D gene. This CDR3 is built from 16 residues. V was pared by 4 bases and J by 5 bases, with 21 bases between. The germline CDR1 and CDR2 sequences are SGHAT and FQNNGV.

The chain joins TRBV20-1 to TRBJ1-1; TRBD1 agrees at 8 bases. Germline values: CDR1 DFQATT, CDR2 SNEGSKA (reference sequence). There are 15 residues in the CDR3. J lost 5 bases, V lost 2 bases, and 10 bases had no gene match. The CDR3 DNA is TGCAGTGCTAGATCTCGACAGGGGCGGCGAACTGAAGCTTTCTTT. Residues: CSARSRQGRRTEAFF.

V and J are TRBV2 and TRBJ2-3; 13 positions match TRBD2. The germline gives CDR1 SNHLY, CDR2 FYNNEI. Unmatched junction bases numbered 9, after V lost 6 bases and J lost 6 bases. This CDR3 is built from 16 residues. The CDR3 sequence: CASSPGTSGEGDTQYF. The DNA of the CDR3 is TGTGCCAGCAGCCCCGGGACTAGCGGGGAGGGGGATACGCAGTATTTT.

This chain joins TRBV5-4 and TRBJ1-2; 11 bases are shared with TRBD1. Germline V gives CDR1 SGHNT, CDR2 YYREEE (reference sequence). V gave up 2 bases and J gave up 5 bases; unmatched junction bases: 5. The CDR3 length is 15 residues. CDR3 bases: TGTGCCAGCAGCTTACCAGGACAGGGGGCATATGGCTACACCTTC. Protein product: CASSLPGQGAYGYTF.

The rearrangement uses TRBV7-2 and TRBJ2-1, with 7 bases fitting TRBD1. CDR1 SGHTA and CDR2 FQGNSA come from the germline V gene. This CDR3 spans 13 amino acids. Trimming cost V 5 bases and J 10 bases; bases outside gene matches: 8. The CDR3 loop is CASSRDRVGEQFF. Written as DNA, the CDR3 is TGTGCCAGCAGCCGAGACAGGGTAGGGGAGCAGTTCTTC.

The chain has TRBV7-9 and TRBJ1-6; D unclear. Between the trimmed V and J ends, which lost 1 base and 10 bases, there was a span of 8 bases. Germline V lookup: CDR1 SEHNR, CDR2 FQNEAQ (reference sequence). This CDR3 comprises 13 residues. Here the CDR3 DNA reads TGTGCCAGCAGCTTAGAAGGAGGGTCACCCCTCCACTTT. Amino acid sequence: CASSLEGGSPLHF.

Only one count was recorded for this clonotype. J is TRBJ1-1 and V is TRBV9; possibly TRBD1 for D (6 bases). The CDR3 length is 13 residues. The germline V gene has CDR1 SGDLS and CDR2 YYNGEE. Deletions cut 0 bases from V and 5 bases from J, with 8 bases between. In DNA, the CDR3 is TGTGCCAGCAGCGTAGTAACAGGGACTGAAGCTTTCTTT. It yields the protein CASSVVTGTEAFF.